Listed here are 18 T cell receptor beta chains from one sample, sequenced in a study of T cells in Graves' hyperthyroidism and ophthalmopathy. Authors of the study amplified TCR beta CDR3 regions from RNA transcripts. The HTBI primer set drove a first-round RT-PCR of the TCR CDR3. TCRdb re-called the multiplex PCR reads through MiXCR, storing one row per CDR3 protein. The sample carries about 660,000 distinct CDR3 sequences, over 40% recorded once. The source material was peripheral blood or thyroid tissue (not recorded which). These receptors came from an adult man with Graves' disease, either hyperthyroidism or ophthalmopathy (not recorded which).

The V call is TRBV7-2, the J call TRBJ1-6; D gene uncertain. V was trimmed by 5 bases and J by 7 bases, leaving 9 bases between them. Germline V lookup: CDR1 SGHTA, CDR2 FQGNSA. CDR3 length: 13 residues. CDR3 sequence: CASSHRPNSPLHF. CDR3 nucleotide sequence: TGTGCCAGCAGCCATAGGCCGAATTCACCCCTCCACTTT.

V is TRBV5-1 and J is TRBJ2-5; TRBD1 aligns across 7 bases. The length of the CDR3 is 15 residues. CDR1 and CDR2 (germline): SGHRS, YFSETQ. V dropped 0 bases and J dropped 0; count of bases not matched to a gene: 2. CDR3 in amino acids: CASSLGQGHQETQYF. In DNA form, the CDR3 reads TGCGCCAGCAGCTTGGGACAGGGCCACCAAGAGACCCAGTACTTC.

The chain uses TRBV7-3 and TRBJ1-6, with TRBD1 matching 8 bases. The germline V gene has CDR1 SGHTA and CDR2 FQGTGA. V dropped 4 bases and J dropped 6; count of bases not matched to a gene: 8. The CDR3 totals 16 residues. Written as DNA, the CDR3 is TGTGCCAGCAGCTCCAGACAGGGGTTGGCTAATTCACCCCTCCACTTT. This encodes CASSSRQGLANSPLHF. The whole variable domain, filled in from reference TRBV7-3 and TRBJ1-6, reads GAGVSQTPSNKVTEKGKYVELRCDPISGHTALYWYRQSLGQGPEFLIYFQGTGAADDSGLPNDRFFAVRPEGSVSTLKIQRTERGDSAVYLCASSSRQGLANSPLHFGNGTRLTVT.

The chain recombines TRBV19 with TRBJ1-4; TRBD1 aligns across 7 bases. V lost 5 bases and J lost 7; bases outside the gene matches: 7. The CDR3 runs to 14 residues. From germline, CDR1 is LNHDA and CDR2 SQIVND (reference sequence). This CDR3 reads CASSGSGGPEKLFF. CDR3 sequence (DNA): TGTGCCAGTAGTGGATCAGGGGGGCCTGAAAAACTGTTTTTT.

The V and J genes are TRBV20-1 and TRBJ2-7, with 13 nucleotides matching TRBD2. Losses at the gene ends were 0 bases for V and 2 bases for J; bases not matched to a gene: 4. Germline V gives CDR1 DFQATT, CDR2 SNEGSKA (reference sequence). This CDR3 region has 16 residues. DNA for the CDR3: TGCAGTGCTAGAGATTTGGGACTAGCGGGAACCTACGAGCAGTACTTC. Residues: CSARDLGLAGTYEQYF.

On this clonotype itself: A junction end diverges from the germline sequence, so it may reflect a read error. This chain joins TRBV7-2 and TRBJ2-2; no clear D. The CDR3 has 13 residues. Germline V gene data show CDR1 as SGHTA and CDR2 as FQGNSA. The CDR3 here is CASSHLNTGELFF. CDR3 nucleotide sequence: TGCGCCAGCAGCCATCTGAACACCGGGGAGCTGTTTTTT.

V is TRBV24-1 and J is TRBJ1-2, with D uncertain. This CDR3 comprises 14 residues. Germline V gene sequence: CDR1 KGHDR, CDR2 SFDVKD. Between the trimmed V and J ends, which lost 4 bases and 3 bases, there was a span of 11 bases. As DNA, the CDR3 is TGTGCCACCAGTGAAACTAGCGGGGACTATGGCTACACCTTC. It codes for CATSETSGDYGYTF.

The rearrangement uses TRBV29-1 and TRBJ1-4; a possible D gene is TRBD1 (6 bases). Trimming removed 3 bases at V and 4 bases at J, with 12 bases between. The CDR3 spans 14 residues. Germline CDR1 SQVTM, CDR2 ANQGSEA. CDR3 region: CSVDGRQDNEKLFF. CDR3 bases: TGCAGCGTTGATGGCCGACAGGATAATGAAAAACTGTTTTTT.

This chain links TRBV7-2 with TRBJ2-7; 8 bases match TRBD2. This CDR3 region has 14 residues. V was clipped by 5 bases and J by 5 bases; unmatched bases: 8. The V gene's germline CDR1 is SGHTA and CDR2 FQGNSA. The CDR3 is CASSANSGGDEQYF. CDR3 in DNA: TGTGCCAGCAGCGCAAACAGCGGGGGCGACGAGCAGTACTTC.

CDR3 residues: CSLAPGYEQYF. DNA of the CDR3: TGCAGCTTGGCGCCAGGCTACGAGCAGTACTTC. The V and J genes are TRBV29-1 and TRBJ2-7; D not certain. The V gene lost 8 bases and the J gene lost 3 bases, with 11 bases spanning the gap. Germline CDR1 SQVTM, CDR2 ANQGSEA. The CDR3 is 11 residues long.

The chain uses TRBV9 and TRBJ1-1, with 7 bases matching TRBD1. Germline V gene sequence: CDR1 SGDLS, CDR2 YYNGEE. CDR3 length: 15 amino acids. The V segment lost 5 bases and the J segment 7 bases; nucleotides outside the gene matches: 14. The CDR3 region has the DNA TGTGCCAGCAGTCCTATACAGGGGAAAAATGGTGAAGCTTTCTTT. Translation gives CASSPIQGKNGEAFF. Full variable domain (outside the CDR3, taken from reference TRBV9 and TRBJ1-1): DSGVTQTPKHLITATGQRVTLRCSPRSGDLSVYWYQQSLDQGLQFLIQYYNGEERAKGNILERFSAQQFPDLHSELNLSSLELGDSALYFCASSPIQGKNGEAFFGQGTRLTVV.

V gene TRBV2 combines with J gene TRBJ1-2; no clear D gene. The CDR3 is 12 residues long. Germline assignment: CDR1 SNHLY and CDR2 FYNNEI. The CDR3 coding sequence is TGTGCTCCTCCGATTTCGGGTTTCCGCTACACCTTC. Amino acid sequence: CAPPISGFRYTF.

The chain couples TRBV7-3 to TRBJ1-6; 7 positions match TRBD1. The J segment lost 6 bases and the V segment lost 4 bases, leaving 15 bases of the junction unmatched. The length of the CDR3 is 18 residues. From germline, CDR1 is SGHTA and CDR2 FQGTGA. The CDR3 sequence: CASSSHDLQGTVNSPLHF. CDR3 nucleotides: TGTGCCAGCAGCTCGCACGACCTACAGGGGACAGTTAATTCACCCCTCCACTTT.

This clonotype was picked up many times. CDR3: CSVRGGAGGYTF. In DNA, the CDR3 is TGCAGCGTGCGGGGGGGCGCAGGGGGCTACACCTTC. The gene calls are TRBV29-1 and TRBJ1-2, with D possibly being TRBD1 (6 bases). Trimming cost V 6 bases and J 8 bases, with 16 bases left between them. The germline V gene encodes CDR1 SQVTM and CDR2 ANQGSEA. CDR3 length: 12 amino acids.

The chain joins TRBV6-5 to TRBJ1-1; D gene ambiguous. Per germline, CDR1 MNHEY and CDR2 SVGAGI. The germline V and J ends were trimmed by 4 bases and 1 base, with 13 bases remaining between them. The CDR3 consists of 15 residues. CDR3 DNA sequence: TGTGCCAGCAGTTTTGGGCCGGGAGCGAACACTGAAGCTTTCTTT. Translation: CASSFGPGANTEAFF.

The chain links TRBV24-1 to TRBJ1-1; a weak D match, TRBD1 (5 bases). Germline CDR1 reads KGHDR; CDR2 reads SFDVKD. Trimming left V 8 bases short and J 11 bases short, with 14 bases between. The CDR3 consists of 11 residues. Here the CDR3 DNA reads TGTGCCACCAAGGGGCCGATCGGGGCTTTCTTT. Translated, it gives CATKGPIGAFF.

This clonotype was observed a few times. The chain uses TRBV20-1 and TRBJ1-5, with D unclear. Germline values: CDR1 DFQATT, CDR2 SNEGSKA (reference sequence). Trimming cost V 1 base and J 0 bases, with 7 bases left between them. This CDR3 has 14 residues. The CDR3 DNA reads TGCAGTGCTAGAGTTCCTAATAGCAATCAGCCCCAGCATTTT. Translating it yields CSARVPNSNQPQHF.

The chain employs TRBV20-1 and TRBJ2-7; D tentatively fits TRBD1 or TRBD2 (5 bases each). Germline V gene sequence: CDR1 DFQATT, CDR2 SNEGSKA (reference sequence). The V end was cut by 6 bases, the J end by 2 bases, with 17 bases between. The CDR3 sequence is 14 residues long. The chain's CDR3 is CSATGAGTTYEQYF. The CDR3 nucleotides are TGCAGTGCCACCGGGGCTGGAACGACCTACGAGCAGTACTTC.